What follows describes a single T cell receptor (beta chain). No antigen is known for it. J gave up 2 bases and V 5 bases, and 5 bases lay outside the gene matches. The CDR3 runs 15 residues. Using its own MiXCR run on the reads, TCRdb lists one record per CDR3 protein. The sample includes under 200,000 distinct CDR3 sequences, roughly 27% seen only once; the top ten take roughly 31%. These data are taken from a study of T cell repertoires in cytomegalovirus infection. As for the study in general: An indication of both CMV infection and matching HLA type came from public TCR beta signatures.

Notes on the study in general: Summed frequency of shared TCR beta families picked out CMV carriers who also had the relevant HLA. The study found HLA-C-restricted CMV-specific TCR beta clonotypes dominating the ex vivo response.

The rearrangement uses TRBV12-3 or TRBV12-4 and TRBJ2-1, with 8 bases identical to TRBD2. The sequence came from a human donor in good health (CMV status not recorded). Some clones in this sample may be carry-over from other donors' samples. The sequenced material came from PBMCs. The CDR3 is CASSLGGAPYNEQFF. As DNA, the CDR3 is TGTGCCAGCAGTCTCGGGGGGGCCCCCTACAATGAGCAGTTCTTC.